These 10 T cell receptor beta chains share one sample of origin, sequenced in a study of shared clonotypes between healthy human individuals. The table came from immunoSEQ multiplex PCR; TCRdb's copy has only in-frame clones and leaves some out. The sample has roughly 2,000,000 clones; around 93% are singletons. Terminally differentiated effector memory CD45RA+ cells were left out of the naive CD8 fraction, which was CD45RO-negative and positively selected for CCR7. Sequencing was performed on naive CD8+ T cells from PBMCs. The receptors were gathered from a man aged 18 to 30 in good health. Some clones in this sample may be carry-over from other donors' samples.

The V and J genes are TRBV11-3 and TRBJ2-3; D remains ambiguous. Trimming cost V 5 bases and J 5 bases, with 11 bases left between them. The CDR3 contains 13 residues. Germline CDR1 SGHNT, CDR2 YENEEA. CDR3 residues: CASSPSYGDTQYF. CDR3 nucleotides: TGTGCCAGCAGCCCTTCGTACGGAGATACGCAGTATTTT.

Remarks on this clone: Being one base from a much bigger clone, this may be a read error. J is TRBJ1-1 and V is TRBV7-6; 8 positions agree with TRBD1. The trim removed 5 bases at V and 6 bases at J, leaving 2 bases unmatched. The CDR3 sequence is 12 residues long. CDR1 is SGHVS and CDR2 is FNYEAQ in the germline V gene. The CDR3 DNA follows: TGTGCCAGCAGCACAGGGGGATCTGAAGCTTTCTTT. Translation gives CASSTGGSEAFF.

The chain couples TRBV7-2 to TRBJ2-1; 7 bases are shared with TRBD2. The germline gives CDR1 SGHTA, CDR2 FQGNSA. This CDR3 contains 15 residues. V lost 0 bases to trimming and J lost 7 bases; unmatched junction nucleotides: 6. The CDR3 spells CASSLAGGTGNEQFF. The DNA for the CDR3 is TGTGCCAGCAGCTTAGCGGGAGGGACGGGGAATGAGCAGTTCTTC.

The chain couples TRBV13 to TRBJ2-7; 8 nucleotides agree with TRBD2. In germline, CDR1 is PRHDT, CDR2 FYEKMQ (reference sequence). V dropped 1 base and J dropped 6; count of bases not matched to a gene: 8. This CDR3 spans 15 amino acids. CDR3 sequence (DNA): TGTGCCAGCAGCTTAGAAGGACCCGCGGGGGGCGAGCAGTACTTC. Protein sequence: CASSLEGPAGGEQYF.

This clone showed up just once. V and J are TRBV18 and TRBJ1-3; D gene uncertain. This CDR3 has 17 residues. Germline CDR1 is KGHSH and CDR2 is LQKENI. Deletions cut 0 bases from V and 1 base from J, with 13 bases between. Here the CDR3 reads CASSPPFLLGSGNTIYF. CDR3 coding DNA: TGTGCCAGCTCACCACCGTTTTTATTGGGATCTGGAAACACCATATATTTT.

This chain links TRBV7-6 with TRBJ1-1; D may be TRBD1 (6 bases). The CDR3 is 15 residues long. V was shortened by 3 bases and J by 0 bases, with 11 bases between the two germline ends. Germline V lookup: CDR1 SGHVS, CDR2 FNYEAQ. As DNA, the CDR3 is TGTGCCAGCAGCTTCAACAGGGATATGAACACTGAAGCTTTCTTT. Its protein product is CASSFNRDMNTEAFF.

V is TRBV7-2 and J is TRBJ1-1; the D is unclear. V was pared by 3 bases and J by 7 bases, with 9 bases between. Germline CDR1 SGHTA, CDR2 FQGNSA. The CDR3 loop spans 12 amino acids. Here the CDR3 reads CASSLILGEAFF. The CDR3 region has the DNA TGTGCCAGCAGCTTGATATTAGGTGAAGCTTTCTTT.

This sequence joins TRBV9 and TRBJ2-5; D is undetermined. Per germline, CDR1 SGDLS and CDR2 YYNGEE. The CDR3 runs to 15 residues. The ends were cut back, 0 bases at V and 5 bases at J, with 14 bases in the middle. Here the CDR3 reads CASSVGVTQGETQYF. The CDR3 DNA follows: TGTGCCAGCAGCGTAGGAGTCACCCAAGGGGAGACCCAGTACTTC.

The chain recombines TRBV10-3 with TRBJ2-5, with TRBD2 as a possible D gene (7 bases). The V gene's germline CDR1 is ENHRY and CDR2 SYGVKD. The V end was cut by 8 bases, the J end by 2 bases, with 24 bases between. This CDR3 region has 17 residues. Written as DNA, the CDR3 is TGTGCCATCGGGTTCGGACTAGGGGGGATGTTTCAAGAGACCCAGTACTTC. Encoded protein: CAIGFGLGGMFQETQYF.

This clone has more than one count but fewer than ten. The CDR3 here is CATKQGRTEAFF. The CDR3 DNA reads TGTGCCACGAAACAGGGTCGTACTGAAGCTTTCTTT. V gene TRBV5-4 combines with J gene TRBJ1-1; TRBD1 is a possible D gene (6 bases). The CDR3 runs to 12 residues. V was pared by 9 bases and J by 5 bases, with 14 bases between. Per germline, CDR1 SGHNT and CDR2 YYREEE (reference sequence).